This is a list of T cell receptor beta chains from one sample in a study of shared clonotypes between healthy human individuals. Profiled with immunoSEQ multiplex PCR; TCRdb holds only in-frame clones, not every one. Here the sample spans hundreds of thousands of clones, 96% being singletons. Sequenced: naive CD8+ T cells sorted from blood. The receptors were gathered from a woman aged 25-40 years in good health. Each CDR3 is given with its conserved first and last residue. Each record gives: D gene, clone size, V gene, J gene, CDR3 DNA, CDR3 protein. A D gene is named only where the DNA matches it firmly. A clone size is listed for some rows: how often the clone was seen (once, few, many), or a class if it is expanded.

d_gene: NA; abundance: NA; v_gene: TRBV19; j_gene: TRBJ1-1; CDR3nt: TGTGCCAGTAAAGAGGCGGGGGGCACTGAGGCTTTCTTT; CDR3aa: CASKEAGGTEAFF
d_gene: NA; abundance: NA; v_gene: TRBV29-1; j_gene: TRBJ1-2; CDR3nt: TGCAGCGTTGATAGAGGGTTGGATGGCTACACCTTC; CDR3aa: CSVDRGLDGYTF
d_gene: TRBD2; abundance: NA; v_gene: TRBV28; j_gene: TRBJ2-2; CDR3nt: TGTGCCAGCGGACTAGCGGGGACCGGGGAGCTGTTTTTT; CDR3aa: CASGLAGTGELFF
d_gene: NA; abundance: NA; v_gene: TRBV9; j_gene: TRBJ2-5; CDR3nt: TGTGCCAGCAGCGTAGATGGGACCCAGTACTTC; CDR3aa: CASSVDGTQYF
d_gene: TRBD2; abundance: once; v_gene: TRBV11-2; j_gene: TRBJ2-1; CDR3nt: TGTGCCAGCAGCTTGGGAGCGGCTAGCGGGAGTCCCTACTACAATGAGCAGTTCTTC; CDR3aa: CASSLGAASGSPYYNEQFF
d_gene: NA; abundance: NA; v_gene: TRBV7-9; j_gene: TRBJ2-1; CDR3nt: TGTGCCAGCAGCTCCTCAGGAGTTCTCCCAAATGAGCAGTTCTTC; CDR3aa: CASSSSGVLPNEQFF
d_gene: TRBD1; abundance: NA; v_gene: TRBV2; j_gene: TRBJ2-1; CDR3nt: TGTGCCTGGATCGACAGGGTCAACTACAATGAGCAGTTCTTC; CDR3aa: CAWIDRVNYNEQFF
d_gene: TRBD1; abundance: NA; v_gene: TRBV6-1; j_gene: TRBJ2-7; CDR3nt: TGTGCCAGCAGTGGGGAACAGGGGTTGGTCCTCGAGCAGTACTTC; CDR3aa: CASSGEQGLVLEQYF
d_gene: NA; abundance: once; v_gene: TRBV2; j_gene: TRBJ2-3; CDR3nt: TGTGCCAGCACGGACGGAACAGATACGCAGTATTTT; CDR3aa: CASTDGTDTQYF
d_gene: NA; abundance: NA; v_gene: TRBV27; j_gene: TRBJ2-7; CDR3nt: TGTGCCAGCAGTTTCCCACCGTACGAGCAGTACTTC; CDR3aa: CASSFPPYEQYF
d_gene: NA; abundance: NA; v_gene: TRBV28; j_gene: TRBJ1-3; CDR3nt: TGTGCCAGCAGTTTCGTGCTCTCTGGAAACACCATATATTTT; CDR3aa: CASSFVLSGNTIYF
d_gene: NA; abundance: NA; v_gene: TRBV9; j_gene: TRBJ2-7; CDR3nt: TGTGCCAGCAGCGGGGCCTATGCCCACGAGCAGTACTTC; CDR3aa: CASSGAYAHEQYF
d_gene: NA; abundance: NA; v_gene: TRBV11-2; j_gene: TRBJ2-5; CDR3nt: TGTGCCAGCAGCTTAGCCAACACCCAAGAGACCCAGTACTTC; CDR3aa: CASSLANTQETQYF
d_gene: NA; abundance: NA; v_gene: TRBV6-6; j_gene: TRBJ2-7; CDR3nt: TGTGCCAGCAGTTACGCTCGGGCGGGTGACTACGAGCAGTACTTC; CDR3aa: CASSYARAGDYEQYF
d_gene: NA; abundance: NA; v_gene: TRBV27; j_gene: TRBJ1-5; CDR3nt: TGTGCCAGCAGTCCCGGGACACATAGCAATCAGCCCCAGCATTTT; CDR3aa: CASSPGTHSNQPQHF
d_gene: TRBD1; abundance: NA; v_gene: TRBV2; j_gene: TRBJ1-5; CDR3nt: TGTGCCAGCAGTGAAGATCCAGGGGGTTACAATCAGCCCCAGCATTTT; CDR3aa: CASSEDPGGYNQPQHF
d_gene: NA; abundance: NA; v_gene: TRBV19; j_gene: TRBJ1-2; CDR3nt: TGTGCCAGTAGTATAGATCGCGTCGGGGGCTACACCTTC; CDR3aa: CASSIDRVGGYTF
d_gene: NA; abundance: NA; v_gene: TRBV2; j_gene: TRBJ2-3; CDR3nt: TGTGCCAGCAGGGCGCTTACTAGTCACACAGATACGCAGTATTTT; CDR3aa: CASRALTSHTDTQYF
d_gene: NA; abundance: few; v_gene: TRBV9; j_gene: TRBJ2-2; CDR3nt: TGTGCCAGCAGCGTAGCTTGGGGCACCGGGGAGCTGTTTTTT; CDR3aa: CASSVAWGTGELFF
d_gene: NA; abundance: NA; v_gene: TRBV6-5; j_gene: TRBJ1-3; CDR3nt: TGTGCCAGCAGTTACTCGTTAGTTGACTCTGGAAACACCATATATTTT; CDR3aa: CASSYSLVDSGNTIYF
d_gene: NA; abundance: NA; v_gene: TRBV29-1; j_gene: TRBJ2-7; CDR3nt: TGCAGCGTTGTCCCTGTTGGGTACTCCTACGAGCAGTACTTC; CDR3aa: CSVVPVGYSYEQYF
d_gene: NA; abundance: once; v_gene: TRBV5-5; j_gene: TRBJ2-1; CDR3nt: TGTGCCAGCAGCTGGGACATTTACAATGAGCAGTTCTTC; CDR3aa: CASSWDIYNEQFF
d_gene: NA; abundance: NA; v_gene: TRBV28; j_gene: TRBJ1-2; CDR3nt: TGTGCCAGCAGTTTAGGGAAGGGCGGCGGTGGCTACACCTTC; CDR3aa: CASSLGKGGGGYTF
d_gene: TRBD2; abundance: once; v_gene: TRBV7-8; j_gene: TRBJ2-5; CDR3nt: TGTGCCAGCAGCCAATTTAGCGGGAGGACAACCGGAGAGACCCAGTACTTC; CDR3aa: CASSQFSGRTTGETQYF
d_gene: NA; abundance: NA; v_gene: TRBV7-6; j_gene: TRBJ1-1; CDR3nt: TGTGCCAGCAGCCTGGGACACCAGAACACTGAAGCTTTCTTT; CDR3aa: CASSLGHQNTEAFF
d_gene: NA; abundance: NA; v_gene: TRBV10-1; j_gene: TRBJ1-5; CDR3nt: TGCGCCAGCAGTGCGGGGATTCTTCAGCCCCAGCATTTT; CDR3aa: CASSAGILQPQHF
d_gene: NA; abundance: NA; v_gene: TRBV21-1; j_gene: TRBJ2-7; CDR3nt: TGTGCCAGCAGCCCCCGAGAGGGTGAGAAGAGCTCCTACGAGCAGTACTTC; CDR3aa: CASSPREGEKSSYEQYF
d_gene: TRBD2; abundance: NA; v_gene: TRBV19; j_gene: TRBJ2-1; CDR3nt: TGTGCCAGTAGTCTCCTGAGCGGGAGGAATTCGAATGAGCAGTTCTTC; CDR3aa: CASSLLSGRNSNEQFF
d_gene: NA; abundance: NA; v_gene: TRBV28; j_gene: TRBJ2-5; CDR3nt: TGTGCCAGCATTAGCAGTAGCTCCGTACTGGAGACCCAGTACTTC; CDR3aa: CASISSSSVLETQYF
d_gene: NA; abundance: once; v_gene: TRBV5-1; j_gene: TRBJ2-5; CDR3nt: TGCGCCAGCAGCTTGGGTGTCAGCACCCAAGAGACCCAGTACTTC; CDR3aa: CASSLGVSTQETQYF
d_gene: TRBD2; abundance: NA; v_gene: TRBV7-8; j_gene: TRBJ2-7; CDR3nt: TGTGCCAGCAGCTTATCTCCGGGACTAGCGGCTCACTACGAGCAGTACTTC; CDR3aa: CASSLSPGLAAHYEQYF
d_gene: NA; abundance: NA; v_gene: TRBV28; j_gene: TRBJ1-1; CDR3nt: TGTGCCAGCACCCTTCTATACGGGGACACTGAAGCTTTCTTT; CDR3aa: CASTLLYGDTEAFF
d_gene: TRBD1; abundance: NA; v_gene: TRBV27; j_gene: TRBJ2-7; CDR3nt: TGTGCCAGCAGTCCCGGGACAGGGGTATCCGAGCAGTACTTC; CDR3aa: CASSPGTGVSEQYF
d_gene: NA; abundance: NA; v_gene: TRBV13; j_gene: TRBJ2-1; CDR3nt: TGTGCCAGCAGCCCCACGCGGGGACGAAATGAGCAGTTCTTC; CDR3aa: CASSPTRGRNEQFF
d_gene: NA; abundance: NA; v_gene: TRBV7-9; j_gene: TRBJ2-7; CDR3nt: TGTGCCAGCAGCTTATGGGGCTCCTACGAGCAGTACTTC; CDR3aa: CASSLWGSYEQYF
d_gene: NA; abundance: NA; v_gene: TRBV6-5; j_gene: TRBJ1-1; CDR3nt: TGTGCCAGCAGCCCCGACGGGGGTAGCACTGAAGCTTTCTTT; CDR3aa: CASSPDGGSTEAFF
d_gene: TRBD1; abundance: NA; v_gene: TRBV11-2; j_gene: TRBJ2-5; CDR3nt: TGTGCCAGCAGCACCCGACAGGGAAACGGAGAGACCCAGTACTTC; CDR3aa: CASSTRQGNGETQYF
d_gene: TRBD1; abundance: NA; v_gene: TRBV5-1; j_gene: TRBJ1-1; CDR3nt: TGCGCCAGCAGCTTGCATCGGGACAGGGGTATCGCTGAAGCTTTCTTT; CDR3aa: CASSLHRDRGIAEAFF
d_gene: NA; abundance: NA; v_gene: TRBV19; j_gene: TRBJ2-4; CDR3nt: TGTGCCAGTAGTATAGCAGAGTCGGTAGCCAAAAACATTCAGTACTTC; CDR3aa: CASSIAESVAKNIQYF
d_gene: NA; abundance: NA; v_gene: TRBV5-6; j_gene: TRBJ2-7; CDR3nt: TGTGCCAGCAGCCCCTTTGCGAGCGGGCAGAGCTCCTACGAGCAGTACTTC; CDR3aa: CASSPFASGQSSYEQYF
d_gene: TRBD1; abundance: NA; v_gene: TRBV19; j_gene: TRBJ2-3; CDR3nt: TGTGCCAGTAGTGACAGACAGGGTGCGTGGACAGATACGCAGTATTTT; CDR3aa: CASSDRQGAWTDTQYF
d_gene: TRBD2; abundance: NA; v_gene: TRBV13; j_gene: TRBJ2-4; CDR3nt: TGTGCCAGCAGCTTCGTAGCGGGAGCTGTCAAAAACATTCAGTACTTC; CDR3aa: CASSFVAGAVKNIQYF
d_gene: TRBD1; abundance: NA; v_gene: TRBV6-1; j_gene: TRBJ2-7; CDR3nt: TGTGCCAGCAGTGGGGAGGGACAGGGGATCTACGAGCAGTACTTC; CDR3aa: CASSGEGQGIYEQYF
d_gene: TRBD1; abundance: once; v_gene: TRBV7-9; j_gene: TRBJ2-7; CDR3nt: TGTGCCAGCAGCACCGGACAGGGCCCCCACGAGCAGTACTTC; CDR3aa: CASSTGQGPHEQYF
d_gene: NA; abundance: NA; v_gene: TRBV4-2; j_gene: TRBJ2-5; CDR3nt: TGTGCCAGCAGCCAAGGTCAGGGGGGAGAGACCCAGTACTTC; CDR3aa: CASSQGQGGETQYF
d_gene: TRBD2; abundance: NA; v_gene: TRBV7-2; j_gene: TRBJ2-2; CDR3nt: TGTGCCAGCAGAGCACGGCTAGCGGTGAGAATCGGGGAGCTGTTTTTT; CDR3aa: CASRARLAVRIGELFF
d_gene: NA; abundance: NA; v_gene: TRBV19; j_gene: TRBJ1-1; CDR3nt: TGTGCCAGTAGTATTGACACTGAAGCTTTCTTT; CDR3aa: CASSIDTEAFF
d_gene: TRBD1; abundance: NA; v_gene: TRBV5-4; j_gene: TRBJ2-7; CDR3nt: TGTGCCAGCAGCTTGGGACAGGGAAACGAGCAGTACTTC; CDR3aa: CASSLGQGNEQYF
d_gene: NA; abundance: once; v_gene: TRBV9; j_gene: TRBJ1-2; CDR3nt: TGTGCCAGCAGCGGCCGGGGCTTTGGCTACACCTTC; CDR3aa: CASSGRGFGYTF
d_gene: TRBD2; abundance: NA; v_gene: TRBV27; j_gene: TRBJ2-7; CDR3nt: TGTGCCAGCAGTTCCGGGACTAGCGGTCTCGAGCAGTACTTC; CDR3aa: CASSSGTSGLEQYF
d_gene: NA; abundance: NA; v_gene: TRBV6-5; j_gene: TRBJ2-5; CDR3nt: TGTGCCAGCAGTTGGAATCAAGAGACCCAGTACTTC; CDR3aa: CASSWNQETQYF
d_gene: TRBD2; abundance: once; v_gene: TRBV6-6; j_gene: TRBJ2-5; CDR3nt: TGTGCCAGCAGTTACATGGGAGGGGAGACCCAGTACTTC; CDR3aa: CASSYMGGETQYF
d_gene: TRBD1; abundance: NA; v_gene: TRBV27; j_gene: TRBJ1-2; CDR3nt: TGTGCCAGCAGGGCCCCGACAGGGCCAAGGGGGTATGGCTACACCTTC; CDR3aa: CASRAPTGPRGYGYTF